This T cell receptor (beta chain) originates from a study of blood T cell repertoires in COVID-19. TCRdb's table, derived via immunoSEQ multiplex PCR, lists solely in-frame clones and lacks some. This sample has a few hundred thousand clones; 88% occur once, and the top ten carry 3% to 4%. The receptor was isolated from a woman in her forties or fifties with active or convalescent COVID-19. Sequenced sample: peripheral blood.

CDR3 nucleotides: TGTGCCAGCAGCTATATGCTAGGAAGCACAGATACGCAGTATTTT. As protein: CASSYMLGSTDTQYF. The chain combines TRBV13 with TRBJ2-3; D ambiguous. Germline CDR1 PRHDT, CDR2 FYEKMQ (reference sequence). The V end was cut by 4 bases, the J end by 0 bases, with 11 bases between. This CDR3 has 15 amino acids.